This T cell receptor (beta chain) came from a study of blood T cell repertoires in COVID-19. This table comes from immunoSEQ multiplex PCR, and its TCRdb copy is limited to in-frame clones, with some not included. The sample has over 400,000 clones; roughly nine tenths are singletons. V lost 3 bases to trimming and J lost 11 bases, with 16 bases between them. Per germline, CDR1 MNHNS and CDR2 SASEGT. The CDR3 is 13 residues long. The sequence was obtained from an older woman who had recovered from COVID-19. The chain uses TRBV6-1 and TRBJ1-1, with D perhaps TRBD1 (5 bases). Sequenced sample: PBMCs or T cells enriched from blood (not recorded which). CDR3 amino acids: CASSDIVGTSAFF. In DNA, the CDR3 is TGTGCCAGCAGTGATATTGTGGGGACTTCGGCTTTCTTT.